This T cell receptor beta chain was recorded in a study of control samples from healthy donors and cancer patients. Repertoires were generated with immunoSEQ multiplex PCR, while TCRdb's copy carries only in-frame clones and drops some. The table has 120,000 or so clones, 85% to 95% seen once; the top ten hold 1.5% to 2%. There are 16 residues in the CDR3. Trimming took 1 base from V and 5 from J, leaving 15 bases between them. The V gene's germline CDR1 is LGHNA and CDR2 YNFKEQ. The origin of this receptor is a man aged 50-59 years with head and neck cancer. The rearrangement joins TRBV4-2 to TRBJ1-5; D is uncertain. The sample consisted of PBMCs. The CDR3 sequence: CASSQVGGKIDQPQHF. CDR3 DNA sequence: TGTGCCAGCAGCCAAGTGGGAGGGAAAATCGATCAGCCCCAGCATTTT.